The T cell receptor beta chain under discussion was sequenced for a study of cytomegalovirus exposure and HLA in healthy donors. The CDR3 covers 15 residues. CDR1 is MNHNY and CDR2 is SVGAGI in the germline V gene (reference sequence). V lost 0 bases to trimming and J lost 4 bases; unmatched junction nucleotides: 5. Study-wide findings and caveats: Being productive about 90% or about 30% of the time was typical of most TCR beta V segments in an earlier analysis. The authors listed 164 TCR beta chains as cytomegalovirus-associated. Indistinguishable V segments such as TRBV6-2 and TRBV6-3 were excluded. In a later analysis, compared with equally common non-associated chains, HLA-associated beta chains were more expanded.

Primers: 60 Vbeta forward and 13 Jbeta reverse. Profiled with immunoSEQ multiplex PCR; TCRdb holds only in-frame clones, not every one. The table includes around 210,000 clones, around 85% detected once. With respect to this clone: The antigen is undetermined. The same CDR3 also results from other DNA sequences found in this sample.

Sequenced input: PBMCs. V is TRBV6-6 and J is TRBJ2-5, with 7 bases aligning to TRBD2. The TCR was taken from a man aged 45-65 years in good health and CMV-seronegative. The DNA of the CDR3 is TGTGCCAGCAGTTACTCGACGTTAGCGGGAGAGACCCAGTACTTC. Translation gives CASSYSTLAGETQYF.